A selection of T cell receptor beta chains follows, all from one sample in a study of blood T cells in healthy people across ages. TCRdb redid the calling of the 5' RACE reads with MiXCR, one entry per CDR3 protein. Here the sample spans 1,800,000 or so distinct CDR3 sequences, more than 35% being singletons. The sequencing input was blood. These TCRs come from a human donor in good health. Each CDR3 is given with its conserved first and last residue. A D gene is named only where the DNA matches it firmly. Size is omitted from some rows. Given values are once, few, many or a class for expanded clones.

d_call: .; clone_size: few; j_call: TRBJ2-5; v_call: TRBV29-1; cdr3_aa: CSVLGTEGSETQYF; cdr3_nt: TGCAGCGTTCTTGGGACGGAAGGAAGTGAGACCCAGTACTTC
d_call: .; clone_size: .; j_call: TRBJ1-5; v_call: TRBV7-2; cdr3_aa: CASSLALGMDQPQHF; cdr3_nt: TGTGCCAGCAGCTTAGCGTTAGGGATGGATCAGCCCCAGCATTTT
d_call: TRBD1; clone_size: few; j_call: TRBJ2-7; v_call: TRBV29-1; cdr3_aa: CSVPGTGSYEQYF; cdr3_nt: TGCAGCGTTCCCGGGACAGGGTCCTACGAGCAGTACTTC
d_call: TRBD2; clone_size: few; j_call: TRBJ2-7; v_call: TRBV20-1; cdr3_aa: CSAYTGTSTEQYF; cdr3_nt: TGCAGTGCTTATACCGGGACTAGCACAGAGCAGTACTTC
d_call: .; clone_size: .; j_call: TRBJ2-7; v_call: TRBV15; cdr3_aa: CATSRDRSQSSYEQYF; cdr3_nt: TGTGCCACCAGCAGAGACCGGAGTCAAAGCTCCTACGAGCAGTACTTC
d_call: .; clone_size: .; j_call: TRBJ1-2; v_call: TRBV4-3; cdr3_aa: CASSRAMGSSYGYTF; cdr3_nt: TGCGCCAGCAGCCGCGCGATGGGGAGTTCCTATGGCTACACCTTC
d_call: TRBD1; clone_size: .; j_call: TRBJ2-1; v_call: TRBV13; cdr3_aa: CASSSPGQGVYNEQFF; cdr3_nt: TGTGCCAGCAGCTCGCCGGGACAGGGAGTCTACAATGAGCAGTTCTTC
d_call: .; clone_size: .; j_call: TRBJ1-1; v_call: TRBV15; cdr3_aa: CATALTAGDTEAFF; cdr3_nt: TGTGCCACCGCCCTAACGGCGGGAGACACTGAAGCTTTCTTT
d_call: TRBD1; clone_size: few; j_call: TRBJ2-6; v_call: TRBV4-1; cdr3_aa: CASGTGGAGANVLTF; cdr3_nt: TGCGCCAGCGGGACAGGGGGCGCTGGGGCCAACGTCCTGACTTTC
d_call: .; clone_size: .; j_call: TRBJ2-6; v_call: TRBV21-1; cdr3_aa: CASSKLPPGHYPVSSGANVLTF; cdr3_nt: TGTGCCAGCAGCAAACTCCCCCCGGGGCACTATCCCGTCAGCTCTGGGGCCAACGTCCTGACTTTC
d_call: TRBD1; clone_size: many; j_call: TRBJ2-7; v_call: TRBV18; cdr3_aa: CASSPLDRAYEQYF; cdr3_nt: TGTGCCAGCTCACCATTAGACAGGGCTTACGAGCAGTACTTC
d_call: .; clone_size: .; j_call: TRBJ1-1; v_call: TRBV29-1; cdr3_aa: CSVTYMNTEAFF; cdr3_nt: TGCAGCGTTACGTACATGAACACTGAAGCTTTCTTT
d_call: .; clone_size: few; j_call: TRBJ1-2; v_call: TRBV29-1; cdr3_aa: CSVGETYGYTF; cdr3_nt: TGCAGCGTTGGAGAAACCTATGGCTACACCTTC
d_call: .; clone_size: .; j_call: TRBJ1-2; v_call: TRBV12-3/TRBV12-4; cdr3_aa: CAGKGWRGYTF; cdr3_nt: TGTGCCGGCAAAGGTTGGCGGGGCTACACCTTC
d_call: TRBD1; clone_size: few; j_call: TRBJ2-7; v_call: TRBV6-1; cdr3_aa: CASSGQTGYYEQYF; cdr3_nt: TGTGCCAGCAGTGGACAGACAGGGTACTACGAGCAGTACTTC
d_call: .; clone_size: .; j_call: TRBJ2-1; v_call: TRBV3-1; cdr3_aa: CASSQDEVTGVLGNEQFF; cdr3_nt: TGTGCCAGCAGCCAAGATGAGGTTACGGGGGTTTTGGGCAATGAGCAGTTCTTC
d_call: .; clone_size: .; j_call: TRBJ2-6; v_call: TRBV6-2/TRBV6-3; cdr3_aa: CASSCVGSAGANVLTF; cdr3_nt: TGTGCCAGCAGTTGCGTGGGATCTGCTGGGGCCAACGTCCTGACTTTC
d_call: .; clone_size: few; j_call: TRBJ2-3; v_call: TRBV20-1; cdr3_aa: CSAKDRSDTQYF; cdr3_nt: TGCAGTGCTAAGGATAGGTCAGATACGCAGTATTTT
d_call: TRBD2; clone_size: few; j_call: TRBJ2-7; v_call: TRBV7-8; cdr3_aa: CASSRNPGGEEQYF; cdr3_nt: TGTGCCAGCAGCCGAAACCCGGGAGGGGAGGAGCAGTACTTC
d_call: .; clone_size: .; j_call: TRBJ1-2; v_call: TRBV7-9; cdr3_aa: CASSLATGSYTF; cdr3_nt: TGTGCCAGCAGCTTAGCAACAGGGAGCTACACCTTC
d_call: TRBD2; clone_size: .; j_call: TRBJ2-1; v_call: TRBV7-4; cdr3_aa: CASSLEVLAGVVLRYNEQFF; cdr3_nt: TGTGCCAGCAGCTTGGAAGTACTAGCGGGGGTAGTATTGCGCTACAATGAGCAGTTCTTC
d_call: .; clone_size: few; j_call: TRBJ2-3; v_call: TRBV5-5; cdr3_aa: CASSLGPQSTDTQYF; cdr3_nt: TGTGCCAGCAGCTTGGGACCCCAAAGCACAGATACGCAGTATTTT
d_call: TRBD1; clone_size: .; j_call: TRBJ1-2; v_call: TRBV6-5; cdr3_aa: CASSYGREGASNYGYTF; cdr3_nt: TGTGCCAGCAGTTACGGGAGAGAGGGGGCCTCTAACTATGGCTACACCTTC
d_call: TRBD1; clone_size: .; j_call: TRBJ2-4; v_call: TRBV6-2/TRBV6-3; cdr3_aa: CARDRETLAKNIQYF; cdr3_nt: TGTGCCAGAGACAGGGAAACCCTAGCCAAAAACATTCAGTACTTC
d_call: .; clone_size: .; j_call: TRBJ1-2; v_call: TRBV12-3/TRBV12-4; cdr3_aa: CASMVPGGQRGYTF; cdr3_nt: TGTGCCAGCATGGTTCCCGGGGGGCAAAGAGGCTACACCTTC
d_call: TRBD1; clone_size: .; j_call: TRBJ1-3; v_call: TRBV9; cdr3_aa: CASSDDRAGNTIYF; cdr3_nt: TGTGCCAGCAGCGACGACAGGGCTGGAAACACCATATATTTT
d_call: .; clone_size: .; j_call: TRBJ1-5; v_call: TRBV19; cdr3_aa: CASSMGNQPQHF; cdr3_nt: TGTGCCAGTAGTATGGGGAATCAGCCCCAGCATTTT